Listed below are T cell receptor beta chains from one sample, sequenced in a study of beta chain features in type 1 diabetes. The table came from immunoSEQ multiplex PCR; TCRdb's copy has only in-frame clones and leaves some out. This repertoire shows hundreds of thousands of clones, 17% found once; its top ten account for 0.02% to 0.025%. Input material: naive CD4+ T cells from blood. The receptor set was obtained from a woman between 18 and 29 years old in good health. Both conserved end residues are part of each CDR3. D genes are given only for firm matches. The size field is filled for only some rows; it gives once, few, many or a size class.

v_call: TRBV7-2; clone_size: -; j_call: TRBJ2-7; d_call: TRBD2; cdr3_nt: TGTGCCAGCAGCTGGGGGCCTAGCGGGACCTACGAGCAGTACTTC; cdr3_aa: CASSWGPSGTYEQYF
v_call: TRBV2; clone_size: few; j_call: TRBJ1-5; d_call: -; cdr3_nt: TGTGCCAGCAGTGTGGGCAGCTGGGTTCAGCCCCAGCATTTT; cdr3_aa: CASSVGSWVQPQHF
v_call: TRBV5-4; clone_size: few; j_call: TRBJ1-3; d_call: TRBD1; cdr3_nt: TGTGCCAGCAGCCAAGACAGGGGTGGTGGAAACACCATATATTTT; cdr3_aa: CASSQDRGGGNTIYF
v_call: TRBV10-3; clone_size: few; j_call: TRBJ2-2; d_call: -; cdr3_nt: TGTGCCATCAGTGAGTCGAAGCGGCGGACGAACACCGGGGAGCTGTTTTTT; cdr3_aa: CAISESKRRTNTGELFF
v_call: TRBV28; clone_size: -; j_call: TRBJ1-4; d_call: TRBD1; cdr3_nt: TGTGCCAGCAGTTTAGGACAGGGGTATGAAAAACTGTTTTTT; cdr3_aa: CASSLGQGYEKLFF
v_call: TRBV18; clone_size: -; j_call: TRBJ2-5; d_call: -; cdr3_nt: TGTGCCAGCGCAGAAGGTTTAAAAGAGACCCAGTACTTC; cdr3_aa: CASAEGLKETQYF
v_call: TRBV5-4; clone_size: few; j_call: TRBJ2-1; d_call: -; cdr3_nt: TGTGCCAGCAGCTTGGGTGCGGGTAAAAGTGAGCAGTTCTTC; cdr3_aa: CASSLGAGKSEQFF
v_call: TRBV2; clone_size: -; j_call: TRBJ2-1; d_call: -; cdr3_nt: TGTGCCAGCAGATCCGGGACTTACCCCAATGAGCAGTTCTTC; cdr3_aa: CASRSGTYPNEQFF
v_call: TRBV6-6; clone_size: -; j_call: TRBJ1-2; d_call: -; cdr3_nt: TGTGCCAGCAGTGCCCCCGGGGACTATGGCTACACCTTC; cdr3_aa: CASSAPGDYGYTF
v_call: TRBV7-9; clone_size: -; j_call: TRBJ2-1; d_call: TRBD2; cdr3_nt: TGTGCCAGCAAGCGAGGGGCTAGCGGGTTGCCCCTCATTGAGCAGTTCTTC; cdr3_aa: CASKRGASGLPLIEQFF
v_call: TRBV28; clone_size: -; j_call: TRBJ1-1; d_call: -; cdr3_nt: TGTGCCAGCATCCCTGGAGGGGCCTTCACTGAAGCTTTCTTT; cdr3_aa: CASIPGGAFTEAFF
v_call: TRBV28; clone_size: few; j_call: TRBJ2-1; d_call: -; cdr3_nt: TGTGCCAGCAGCTTTGGGGGGTCGGTTAATGAGCAGTTCTTC; cdr3_aa: CASSFGGSVNEQFF
v_call: TRBV5-5; clone_size: -; j_call: TRBJ1-2; d_call: TRBD1; cdr3_nt: TGTGCCAGCAGCCCGGGACAGGGTATTGGTTTGGACTATGGCTACACCTTC; cdr3_aa: CASSPGQGIGLDYGYTF
v_call: TRBV2; clone_size: -; j_call: TRBJ2-5; d_call: -; cdr3_nt: TGTGCCAGCGGCCGATTGGAGACCCAGTACTTC; cdr3_aa: CASGRLETQYF
v_call: TRBV18; clone_size: -; j_call: TRBJ2-7; d_call: TRBD2; cdr3_nt: TGTGCCAGCTCACTCGCCTCTAGCGGGGAGCAGTACTTC; cdr3_aa: CASSLASSGEQYF
v_call: TRBV7-2; clone_size: few; j_call: TRBJ1-5; d_call: TRBD1; cdr3_nt: TGTGCCAGCAGCTCACAGGGGGGACGCAATCAGCCCCAGCATTTT; cdr3_aa: CASSSQGGRNQPQHF
v_call: TRBV7-2; clone_size: -; j_call: TRBJ2-7; d_call: -; cdr3_nt: TGTGCCAGCAGCAGCAGGGGCTACGAGCAGTACTTC; cdr3_aa: CASSSRGYEQYF
v_call: TRBV7-9; clone_size: few; j_call: TRBJ2-1; d_call: -; cdr3_nt: TGTGCCAGCAGCCGGGAGCAGTTCTTC; cdr3_aa: CASSREQFF
v_call: TRBV19; clone_size: -; j_call: TRBJ2-3; d_call: -; cdr3_nt: TGTGCCAGTAGTATTGGTGAATCCGGGACATCTCGAGGGGATACGCAGTATTTT; cdr3_aa: CASSIGESGTSRGDTQYF
v_call: TRBV4-3; clone_size: few; j_call: TRBJ2-1; d_call: -; cdr3_nt: TGCGCCAGCAGCCAAGCTTGGGGTAGCAGCTATGACAGCGGGCAGTTCTTC; cdr3_aa: CASSQAWGSSYDSGQFF
v_call: TRBV11-2; clone_size: -; j_call: TRBJ2-1; d_call: TRBD1; cdr3_nt: TGTGCCAGCAGCTCGATGATAGGGACAGGGGGGTTGAATGAGCAGTTCTTC; cdr3_aa: CASSSMIGTGGLNEQFF
v_call: TRBV28; clone_size: -; j_call: TRBJ1-5; d_call: -; cdr3_nt: TGTGCCAGCCTTACAGGGTTCGCTCAGCCCCAGCATTTT; cdr3_aa: CASLTGFAQPQHF
v_call: TRBV27; clone_size: -; j_call: TRBJ2-2; d_call: -; cdr3_nt: TGTGCCAGCAGTTTACTTTACACCGGGGAGCTGTTTTTT; cdr3_aa: CASSLLYTGELFF
v_call: TRBV4-2; clone_size: -; j_call: TRBJ2-3; d_call: TRBD2; cdr3_nt: TGTGCCAGCAGCCCGAGGGCTAGCGGGAATGGAGATACGCAGTATTTT; cdr3_aa: CASSPRASGNGDTQYF
v_call: TRBV6-6; clone_size: few; j_call: TRBJ2-3; d_call: -; cdr3_nt: TGTGCCAGCAGTCCCAGGGGAGGTCGAAAATCAGATACGCAGTATTTT; cdr3_aa: CASSPRGGRKSDTQYF
v_call: TRBV4-2; clone_size: -; j_call: TRBJ2-2; d_call: -; cdr3_nt: TGTGCCAGCAGCCAAGAATCGGCAGCTACGAACACCGGGGAGCTGTTTTTT; cdr3_aa: CASSQESAATNTGELFF
v_call: TRBV6-5; clone_size: few; j_call: TRBJ1-2; d_call: TRBD1; cdr3_nt: TGTGCCAGCAGTTACTCGGGACAGGTTGACTATGGCTACACCTTC; cdr3_aa: CASSYSGQVDYGYTF
v_call: TRBV7-6; clone_size: -; j_call: TRBJ2-7; d_call: -; cdr3_nt: TGTGCCAGCAGCAACTACGCCGGGGCGTCCAACTACGAGCAGTACTTC; cdr3_aa: CASSNYAGASNYEQYF
v_call: TRBV6-6; clone_size: few; j_call: TRBJ1-2; d_call: -; cdr3_nt: TGTGCCAGCAGTTTCCCGACGGATTATGGCTACACCTTC; cdr3_aa: CASSFPTDYGYTF
v_call: TRBV7-9; clone_size: -; j_call: TRBJ1-2; d_call: -; cdr3_nt: TGTGCCAGCAGCTTATCCGGGTTCGATGGCTACACCTTC; cdr3_aa: CASSLSGFDGYTF
v_call: TRBV7-3; clone_size: few; j_call: TRBJ1-1; d_call: -; cdr3_nt: TGTGCCAGCAGTTCCCAGGTTAACACTGAAGCTTTCTTT; cdr3_aa: CASSSQVNTEAFF
v_call: TRBV28; clone_size: few; j_call: TRBJ1-2; d_call: -; cdr3_nt: TGTGCCAGCAGTTGGCATACTTATGGCTACACCTTC; cdr3_aa: CASSWHTYGYTF
v_call: TRBV7-9; clone_size: -; j_call: TRBJ2-2; d_call: -; cdr3_nt: TGTGCCAGCAGCTCAGGAACCGGGGAGCTGTTTTTT; cdr3_aa: CASSSGTGELFF
v_call: TRBV2; clone_size: -; j_call: TRBJ2-3; d_call: -; cdr3_nt: TGTGCCAGCAGTGTCCCGGTCACAGATACGCAGTATTTT; cdr3_aa: CASSVPVTDTQYF
v_call: TRBV4-1; clone_size: few; j_call: TRBJ1-2; d_call: -; cdr3_nt: TGCGCCAGCAGCCCGGCCCAACAAACCCCCTACTATGGCTACACCTTC; cdr3_aa: CASSPAQQTPYYGYTF
v_call: TRBV5-1; clone_size: -; j_call: TRBJ2-7; d_call: -; cdr3_nt: TGCGCCAGCAGTCGTGGGGGAACCTACGAGCAGTACTTC; cdr3_aa: CASSRGGTYEQYF
v_call: TRBV11-1; clone_size: few; j_call: TRBJ2-7; d_call: TRBD1; cdr3_nt: TGTGCCAGCATAAACACAGGGGGCGACGAGCAGTACTTC; cdr3_aa: CASINTGGDEQYF
v_call: TRBV20-1; clone_size: -; j_call: TRBJ2-7; d_call: -; cdr3_nt: TGCAGTGCTCGTGGGGGCTACGAGCAGTACTTC; cdr3_aa: CSARGGYEQYF
v_call: TRBV20-1; clone_size: -; j_call: TRBJ2-7; d_call: -; cdr3_nt: TGCAGTGCGGGGACCATCGAGCAGTACTTC; cdr3_aa: CSAGTIEQYF
v_call: TRBV6-6; clone_size: few; j_call: TRBJ2-7; d_call: TRBD2; cdr3_nt: TGTGCCAGCAGCCGTAGCGGGATCTACGAGCAGTACTTC; cdr3_aa: CASSRSGIYEQYF
v_call: TRBV2; clone_size: few; j_call: TRBJ1-5; d_call: -; cdr3_nt: TGTGCCAGCAGTGACGTGGCACGTATTAGCAATCAGCCCCAGCATTTT; cdr3_aa: CASSDVARISNQPQHF
v_call: TRBV2; clone_size: few; j_call: TRBJ1-1; d_call: -; cdr3_nt: TGTGCCAGCAGTACAGTACCGGCGGGTGAAGCTTTCTTT; cdr3_aa: CASSTVPAGEAFF
v_call: TRBV27; clone_size: -; j_call: TRBJ2-6; d_call: -; cdr3_nt: TGTGCCAGCAGTTCGGGACTCAACTCTGGGGCCAACGTCCTGACTTTC; cdr3_aa: CASSSGLNSGANVLTF
v_call: TRBV9; clone_size: -; j_call: TRBJ2-2; d_call: -; cdr3_nt: TGTGCCAGCAGCGCCAAAGCCCCGGGTGCGGGTGGCACCGGGGAGCTGTTTTTT; cdr3_aa: CASSAKAPGAGGTGELFF
v_call: TRBV6-1; clone_size: -; j_call: TRBJ2-1; d_call: -; cdr3_nt: TGTGCCAGCAGTGCCCAGGGGAATGAGCAGTTCTTC; cdr3_aa: CASSAQGNEQFF
v_call: TRBV10-3; clone_size: -; j_call: TRBJ2-3; d_call: TRBD2; cdr3_nt: TGTGCCATCAGTGCCTTGACTAGCGGGAGGGCCGATACGCAGTATTTT; cdr3_aa: CAISALTSGRADTQYF
v_call: TRBV19; clone_size: few; j_call: TRBJ1-5; d_call: -; cdr3_nt: TGTGCCAGTAGTATGGACAGATTCGGAAGGAATCAGCCCCAGCATTTT; cdr3_aa: CASSMDRFGRNQPQHF
v_call: TRBV10-3; clone_size: -; j_call: TRBJ2-5; d_call: TRBD2; cdr3_nt: TGTGCCATCAGAGATGGCGGGAGTGGGGAGACCCAGTACTTC; cdr3_aa: CAIRDGGSGETQYF
v_call: TRBV6-5; clone_size: -; j_call: TRBJ2-1; d_call: -; cdr3_nt: TGTGCCAGCAGTTACTGGACGGAGGGGACAGAGCAGTTCTTC; cdr3_aa: CASSYWTEGTEQFF
v_call: TRBV4-3; clone_size: -; j_call: TRBJ2-3; d_call: -; cdr3_nt: TGCGCCAGCAGCCAAGATGGAAGGGGGGCGTCGGATACGCAGTATTTT; cdr3_aa: CASSQDGRGASDTQYF
v_call: TRBV5-4; clone_size: few; j_call: TRBJ2-5; d_call: -; cdr3_nt: TGTGCCAGCAGCTTAGTCCGGGAGACCCAGTACTTC; cdr3_aa: CASSLVRETQYF